Included here is one T cell receptor beta chain sequence, with context. This receptor's antigen is unknown. Base qualities are not recorded, but no much larger clone differs from it by a single base. These data originate in a study of blood T cell repertoires in COVID-19 (dated by TCRdb to 2018 to 2020). Looking at the study overall: The collaborator samples originated in the United States, Italy and Spain and spanned the acute and convalescent phases of COVID-19. The material from the prospective study consisted of cDNA or gDNA derived from T cells, B-cell-depleted T cells, or PBMCs. The samples were drawn from the first 160 participants of the ongoing ImmuneRACE study and from 950 to 1,500 subjects provided by 6 global collaborators. The sample metadata nearly always contained a de-identified subject ID, COVID-19 status, age in years and sex. The repertoires were made available in a free public database intended to serve as a resource for research on the immune response to SARS-CoV-2. Where available, HLA class I and class II types were obtained from metadata supplied by the sample provider rather than from assay-based typing. Deeply sampled blood TCRbeta repertoires from subjects exposed to, actively infected with, or recovered from COVID-19 were included in the dataset.

Results the study describes overall, beyond this receptor: Clinical and demographic metadata were provided uncurated, with the amount varying by source and participant.

Whole blood was collected in K2EDTA tubes by collaborating institutions according to the institutions' own protocols. For TCRbeta analysis, collaborators shipped samples in one of three forms: frozen whole blood, isolated PBMCs, or DNA extracted from either of those sample types. The CDR3 starts with the cysteine, ends with the phenylalanine, and has 15 residues. The kept DNA is CDR3 alone, 45 bases in frame from the first base. V lost 5 bases and J lost 9 bases; the stretch between them is 17 bases long. CDR1 and CDR2 (MDHEN, SYDVKM) derive from the germline V gene. The immunoSEQ Assay, a bias-controlled multiplex PCR, was used to amplify TCRbeta CDR3 regions from genomic DNA. Per the original workflow: Within the assay, amplification of reference gene primers was used to estimate how many nucleated cells each sample contained. To quantify the absolute abundance of each unique TCRbeta CDR3 rearrangement, sequence reads were collapsed and filtered. For each sample, productive Simpson clonality was calculated as the square root of Simpson's diversity index across productive rearrangements. The table comes from immuneACCESS by way of TCRdb, which keeps in-frame sequences with V and J called. Part of the clones is missing from these tables; in studies checked, under half for an unresolved V gene and the rest for unknown reasons. That table is the source of V, J and clone size, and D and trimming were worked out from the DNA. The sample contains approximately 210,000 clones, roughly nine tenths of them found a single time. The leading ten clones occupy 0.95% to 1.5% of the sample.

Sequenced material: peripheral blood. The source is a man aged 30 to 45 with acute or convalescent COVID-19. Recombination joined TRBV28 with TRBJ1-6, with no confident D gene call. The sequence in DNA is TGTGCCAGCAGTCCCGCGTTGCGGGTGACTTCACCCCTCCACTTT. Translation gives CASSPALRVTSPLHF.